This TCR beta chain was sequenced during a study of blood T cell repertoires in COVID-19 (dated by TCRdb to 2020 to 2022). Regarding the study in general: The collaborator samples originated in the United States, Italy and Spain and spanned the acute and convalescent phases of COVID-19. The material from the prospective study consisted of cDNA or gDNA derived from T cells, B-cell-depleted T cells, or PBMCs. The dataset comprised deeply sampled blood TCRbeta repertoires from subjects exposed to, actively infected with, or recovered from COVID-19. The repertoires were made available in a free public database intended to serve as a resource for research on the immune response to SARS-CoV-2. Samples were obtained from the ongoing ImmuneRACE study (first 160 participants) and from 1,000 to 1,500 subjects provided by 6 global collaborators. Sample metadata almost always included a de-identified subject ID, COVID-19 status, age in years and sex. Where available, HLA class I and class II types were obtained from metadata supplied by the sample provider rather than from assay-based typing. What the work shows at the level of the full study, not this receptor alone: How much clinical and demographic metadata was included differed by source and by participant, and the metadata was provided uncurated.

After removal of 3 bases from V and 8 bases from J, the junction retains 7 bases not matched to a gene. For CDR1 and CDR2, the germline V gene lists KGHDR and SFDVKD. The CDR3, cysteine through phenylalanine, is 14 amino acids long. This entry keeps only the CDR3 DNA: 42 bases, framed from base 1. Whole blood was collected in K2EDTA tubes by collaborating institutions according to the institutions' own protocols. For TCRbeta analysis, collaborators shipped samples in one of three forms: frozen whole blood, isolated PBMCs, or DNA extracted from either of those sample types. Comment on this clone: Its antigen remains undetermined. No base quality information exists; no much larger clone differs at one position.

TCRbeta CDR3 regions were amplified from genomic DNA by means of the immunoSEQ Assay, a bias-controlled multiplex PCR. In the original analysis: The number of nucleated cells in each sample was estimated from the amplification of reference gene primers within the assay. To quantify the absolute abundance of each unique TCRbeta CDR3 rearrangement, sequence reads were collapsed and filtered. For each sample, productive Simpson clonality was calculated as the square root of Simpson's diversity index across productive rearrangements. TCRdb took this table from immuneACCESS and kept in-frame rearrangements with V and J called. Such tables lack part of the clones; where checked against another copy, unresolved V genes explain under half of the gap, and the rest is unexplained. The DNA was the basis for D and trimming; V, J and clone size are from that table. The sample yields 60,000 to 70,000 clones; 75% to 85% were counted once. The ten biggest clones cover about 23% of the sample.

Sequencing was carried out using peripheral blood. The chain couples TRBV24-1 to TRBJ1-2, with TRBD1 matching 8 junction bases. This clonotype originated in a man aged 45-65 years with acute or convalescent COVID-19. CDR3 sequence: CATSDQDRDAGYTF. The DNA sequence reads TGTGCCACCAGTGATCAGGACAGGGACGCGGGCTACACCTTC.